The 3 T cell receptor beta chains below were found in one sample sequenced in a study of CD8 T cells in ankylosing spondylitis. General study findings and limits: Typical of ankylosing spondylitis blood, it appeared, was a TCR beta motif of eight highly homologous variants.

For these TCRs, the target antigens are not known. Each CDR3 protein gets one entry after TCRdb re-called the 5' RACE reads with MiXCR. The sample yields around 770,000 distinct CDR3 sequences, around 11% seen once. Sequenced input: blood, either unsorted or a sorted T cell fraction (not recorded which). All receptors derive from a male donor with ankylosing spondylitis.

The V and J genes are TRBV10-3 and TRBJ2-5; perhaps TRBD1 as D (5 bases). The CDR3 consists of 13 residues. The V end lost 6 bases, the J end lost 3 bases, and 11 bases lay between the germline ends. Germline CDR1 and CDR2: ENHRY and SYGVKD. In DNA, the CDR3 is TGTGCCATCAGGAGTGGGGCTAAAGAGACCCAGTACTTC. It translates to CAIRSGAKETQYF.

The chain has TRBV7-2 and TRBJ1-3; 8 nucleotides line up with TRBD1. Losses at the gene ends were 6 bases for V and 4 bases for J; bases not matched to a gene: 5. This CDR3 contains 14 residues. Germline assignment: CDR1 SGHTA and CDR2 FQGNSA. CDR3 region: CASRLWTGGNTIYF. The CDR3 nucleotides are TGTGCCAGCAGACTGTGGACAGGGGGAAACACCATATATTTT.

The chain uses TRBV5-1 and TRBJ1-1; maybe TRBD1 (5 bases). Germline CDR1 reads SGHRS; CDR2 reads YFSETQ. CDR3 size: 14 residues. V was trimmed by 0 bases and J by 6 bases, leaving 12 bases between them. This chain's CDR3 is CASSLEPRGAEAFF. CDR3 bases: TGCGCCAGCAGCTTGGAACCCCGGGGGGCTGAAGCTTTCTTT.